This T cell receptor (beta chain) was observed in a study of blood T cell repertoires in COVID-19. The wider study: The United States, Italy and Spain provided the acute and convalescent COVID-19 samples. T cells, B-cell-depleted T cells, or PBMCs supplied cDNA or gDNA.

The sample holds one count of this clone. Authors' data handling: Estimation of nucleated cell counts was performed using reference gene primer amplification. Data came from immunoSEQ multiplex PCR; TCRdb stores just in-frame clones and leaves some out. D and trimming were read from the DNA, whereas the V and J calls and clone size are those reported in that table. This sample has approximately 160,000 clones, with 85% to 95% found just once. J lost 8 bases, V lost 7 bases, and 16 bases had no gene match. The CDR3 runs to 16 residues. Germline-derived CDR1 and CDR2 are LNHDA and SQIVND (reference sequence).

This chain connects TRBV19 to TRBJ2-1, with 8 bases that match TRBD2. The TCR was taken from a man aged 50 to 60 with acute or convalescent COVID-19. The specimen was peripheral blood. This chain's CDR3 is CASNTGGARWGDEQFF. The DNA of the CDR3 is TGTGCCAGTAACACGGGGGGGGCCAGGTGGGGCGATGAGCAGTTCTTC.